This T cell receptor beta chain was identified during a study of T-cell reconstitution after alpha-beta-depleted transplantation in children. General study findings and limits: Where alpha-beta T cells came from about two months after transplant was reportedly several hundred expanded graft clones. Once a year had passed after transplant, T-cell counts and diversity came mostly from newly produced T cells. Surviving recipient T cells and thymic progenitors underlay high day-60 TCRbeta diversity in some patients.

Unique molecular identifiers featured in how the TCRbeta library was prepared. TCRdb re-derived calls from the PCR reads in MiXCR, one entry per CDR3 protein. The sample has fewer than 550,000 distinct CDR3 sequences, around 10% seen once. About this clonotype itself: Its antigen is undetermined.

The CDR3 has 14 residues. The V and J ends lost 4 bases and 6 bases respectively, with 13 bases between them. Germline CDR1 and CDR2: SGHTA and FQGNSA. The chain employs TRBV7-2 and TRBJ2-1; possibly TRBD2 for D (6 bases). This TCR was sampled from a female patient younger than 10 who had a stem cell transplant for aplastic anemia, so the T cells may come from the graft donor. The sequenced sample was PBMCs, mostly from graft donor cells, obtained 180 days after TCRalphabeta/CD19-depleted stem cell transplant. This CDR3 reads CASSWPTRFNEQFF. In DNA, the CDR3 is TGTGCCAGCAGCTGGCCGACTAGATTCAATGAGCAGTTCTTC. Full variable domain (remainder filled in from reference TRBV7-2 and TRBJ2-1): GAGVSQSPSNKVTEKGKDVELRCDPISGHTALYWYRQSLGQGLEFLIYFQGNSAPDKSGLPSDRFSAERTGGSVSTLTIQRTQQEDSAVYLCASSWPTRFNEQFFGPGTRLTVL.